This record looks at one T cell receptor (beta chain) sequence and its context. Antigen specificity is unknown. These data are taken from a study of shared clonotypes between healthy human individuals. Findings and caveats of the study: Larger estimated richness was generally seen in naive subsets than in memory subsets.

The genomic DNA of each subset was split evenly across several immunoSEQ plates. The protocol was immunoSEQ multiplex PCR, while the TCRdb copy is restricted to in-frame clones and leaves out a portion. This sample carries some 2,000,000 clones, more than 90% of them seen once, and the ten largest clones take approximately 0.13%. Healthy HIV-negative adults with no recent acute infections or vaccinations were recruited as donors. CD4+ cells underwent separation, giving CD45RA+ naive and CD45RA-negative memory subsets. The germline V gene has CDR1 MNHEY and CDR2 SMNVEV (reference sequence). This CDR3 is built from 14 residues. The V end was cut by 2 bases, the J end by 1 base, with 9 bases between.

The sequenced sample was naive CD4+ T cells sorted from blood. The subset: CD45RA+ positively selected. The sequence came from a man younger than 35 in good health. The V and J genes are TRBV27 and TRBJ2-7; D gene ambiguous. In DNA form, the CDR3 reads TGTGCCAGCAGTTTACGGGTGGGGTCCTACGAGCAGTACTTC. This translates into CASSLRVGSYEQYF.